This TCR beta chain is drawn from a study of T cell repertoires in cytomegalovirus infection. Whole-study context: It was the public TCR beta signatures that indicated both CMV infection and matching HLA type.

TCRdb re-analysed the reads in MiXCR, keeping a single row per CDR3 protein. This table holds 46,000 or so distinct CDR3 sequences, 20% found once. A word on this clonotype: Its antigen is unidentified.

The source material was PBMCs, sequenced either directly or after in vitro stimulation (not recorded which). The receptor comes from a human donor in good health (CMV status not recorded). Some clones in this sample may be carry-over from other donors' samples.

CDR3 sequence reads: CASSPTKRSKNIQYF. The CDR3 DNA reads as TGTGCCAGCAGCCCGACAAAAAGGTCCAAAAACATTCAGTACTTC. The chain recombines TRBV9 with TRBJ2-4, with D uncertain. In germline, CDR1 is SGDLS, CDR2 YYNGEE. V was shortened by 4 bases and J by 2 bases, with 13 bases between the two germline ends. The CDR3 sequence is 15 residues long.